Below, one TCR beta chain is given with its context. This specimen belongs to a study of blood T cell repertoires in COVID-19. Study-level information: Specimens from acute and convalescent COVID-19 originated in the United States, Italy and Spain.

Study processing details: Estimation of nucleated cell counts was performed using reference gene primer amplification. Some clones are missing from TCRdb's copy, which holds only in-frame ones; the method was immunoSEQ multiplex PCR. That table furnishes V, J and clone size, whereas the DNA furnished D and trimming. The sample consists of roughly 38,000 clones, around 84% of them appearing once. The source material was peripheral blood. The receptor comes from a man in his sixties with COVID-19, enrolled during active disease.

CDR3 bases: TGTGCCATCAGTGGAGCAGGTGGGGCCAACGTCCTGACTTTC. Protein product: CAISGAGGANVLTF. J is TRBJ2-6 and V is TRBV10-3; D gene ambiguous. The CDR3 consists of 14 residues. V shed 4 bases and J shed 3 bases, with 7 bases lying between them. Germline loops: CDR1 ENHRY, CDR2 SYGVKD.